These T cell receptor beta chains were read from a single sample in a study of cytomegalovirus exposure and HLA in healthy donors. The method was immunoSEQ multiplex PCR; TCRdb's version includes in-frame clones alone and lacks a portion of them. The sample comprises approximately 160,000 clones, less than 90% of which are singletons, and around 3.4% rests with the top ten. The source material was PBMCs. Source of these receptors: a woman under 30 in good health and CMV-seropositive. The CDR3 runs from the conserved cysteine through the conserved F or W. Fields, in order: J gene, D gene, V gene, clone size, CDR3 protein, CDR3 DNA. D genes are given only for firm matches. The listing skips clone size in some rows; elsewhere it reads once, few, many or a size class.

j_gene: TRBJ2-3; d_gene: TRBD1; v_gene: TRBV7-3; abundance: -; CDR3aa: CASSLQGQTTDTQYF; CDR3nt: TGTGCCAGCAGCCTCCAGGGACAGACCACAGATACGCAGTATTTT
j_gene: TRBJ1-1; d_gene: -; v_gene: TRBV2; abundance: once; CDR3aa: CAKKQGEAFF; CDR3nt: TGTGCCAAAAAACAGGGAGAAGCTTTCTTT
j_gene: TRBJ2-2; d_gene: -; v_gene: TRBV6-4; abundance: few; CDR3aa: CASSSSSYTGELFF; CDR3nt: TGTGCCAGCAGTTCTAGCAGCTACACCGGGGAGCTGTTTTTT
j_gene: TRBJ1-5; d_gene: TRBD1; v_gene: TRBV15; abundance: few; CDR3aa: CATSRGQGAGQPQHF; CDR3nt: TGTGCCACCAGCAGAGGACAGGGGGCAGGCCAGCCCCAGCATTTT
j_gene: TRBJ2-6; d_gene: -; v_gene: TRBV5-6; abundance: once; CDR3aa: CASSLSRGIGANVLTF; CDR3nt: TGTGCCAGCAGCTTGAGCAGGGGAATAGGGGCCAACGTCCTGACTTTC
j_gene: TRBJ2-3; d_gene: -; v_gene: TRBV5-1; abundance: -; CDR3aa: CASSLSSRVSTDTQYF; CDR3nt: TGCGCCAGCAGCTTGTCATCTCGGGTGAGCACAGATACGCAGTATTTT
j_gene: TRBJ1-2; d_gene: -; v_gene: TRBV29-1; abundance: -; CDR3aa: CSVDLRGYTF; CDR3nt: TGCAGCGTGGACTTAAGGGGCTACACCTTC
j_gene: TRBJ1-1; d_gene: -; v_gene: TRBV5-6; abundance: once; CDR3aa: CASSDRQGTEAFF; CDR3nt: TGTGCCAGCAGTGATCGGCAGGGGACTGAAGCTTTCTTT
j_gene: TRBJ1-1; d_gene: -; v_gene: TRBV29-1; abundance: -; CDR3aa: CSVRPTSGEAFF; CDR3nt: TGCAGCGTTAGACCTACCTCAGGGGAAGCTTTCTTT
j_gene: TRBJ2-3; d_gene: TRBD1; v_gene: TRBV11-3; abundance: -; CDR3aa: CASSSRDSSRWATDTQYF; CDR3nt: TGTGCCAGCAGCTCCCGGGACAGTTCAAGGTGGGCCACAGATACGCAGTATTTT
j_gene: TRBJ2-1; d_gene: -; v_gene: TRBV27; abundance: -; CDR3aa: CASSIIQGYNEQFF; CDR3nt: TGTGCCAGCAGCATCATACAGGGATACAATGAGCAGTTCTTC
j_gene: TRBJ1-2; d_gene: TRBD1; v_gene: TRBV6-5; abundance: -; CDR3aa: CASSYAGGADYGYTF; CDR3nt: TGTGCCAGCAGTTACGCAGGGGGCGCGGACTATGGCTACACCTTC
j_gene: TRBJ2-7; d_gene: -; v_gene: TRBV19; abundance: -; CDR3aa: CASSPDLGSPTYEQYF; CDR3nt: TGTGCCAGTAGTCCCGACCTCGGGAGCCCCACCTACGAGCAGTACTTC
j_gene: TRBJ1-2; d_gene: TRBD1; v_gene: TRBV4-1; abundance: -; CDR3aa: CASSQKRQGWAGGYTF; CDR3nt: TGCGCCAGCAGCCAAAAAAGACAGGGTTGGGCCGGGGGCTACACCTTC
j_gene: TRBJ2-1; d_gene: TRBD2; v_gene: TRBV28; abundance: -; CDR3aa: CASSMSGDAYNEQFF; CDR3nt: TGTGCCAGCAGTATGAGCGGGGACGCCTACAATGAGCAGTTCTTC
j_gene: TRBJ1-2; d_gene: -; v_gene: TRBV2; abundance: -; CDR3aa: CASSEGGLGGGYTF; CDR3nt: TGTGCCAGCAGTGAAGGAGGATTAGGGGGTGGCTACACCTTC
j_gene: TRBJ2-7; d_gene: TRBD2; v_gene: TRBV6-1; abundance: -; CDR3aa: CASSEGTSGTSEQYF; CDR3nt: TGTGCCAGCAGTGAAGGGACTAGCGGGACCTCCGAGCAGTACTTC
j_gene: TRBJ2-7; d_gene: TRBD1; v_gene: TRBV6-1; abundance: few; CDR3aa: CANWQGAPYEQYF; CDR3nt: TGTGCCAACTGGCAGGGGGCTCCCTACGAGCAGTACTTC
j_gene: TRBJ2-5; d_gene: TRBD2; v_gene: TRBV4-1; abundance: -; CDR3aa: CASRQRSSGYQETQYF; CDR3nt: TGCGCCAGCAGGCAAAGATCTAGCGGGTACCAAGAGACCCAGTACTTC
j_gene: TRBJ2-7; d_gene: TRBD2; v_gene: TRBV2; abundance: -; CDR3aa: CASSETSGLAEQYF; CDR3nt: TGTGCCAGCAGTGAGACCTCGGGACTAGCCGAGCAGTACTTC
j_gene: TRBJ1-3; d_gene: -; v_gene: TRBV11-2; abundance: -; CDR3aa: CASSLDLSFTIYF; CDR3nt: TGTGCCAGCAGCTTAGATCTTTCTTTCACCATATATTTT
j_gene: TRBJ2-3; d_gene: TRBD1; v_gene: TRBV19; abundance: -; CDR3aa: CASRPGQGADTQYF; CDR3nt: TGTGCCAGTAGGCCGGGACAGGGGGCGGATACGCAGTATTTT
j_gene: TRBJ2-7; d_gene: TRBD1; v_gene: TRBV27; abundance: -; CDR3aa: CASSSPGQRAYEQYF; CDR3nt: TGTGCCAGCAGTTCCCCGGGACAGCGAGCCTACGAGCAGTACTTC
j_gene: TRBJ1-5; d_gene: -; v_gene: TRBV6-1; abundance: -; CDR3aa: CASSEGKDRYSNQPQHF; CDR3nt: TGTGCCAGCAGTGAAGGCAAAGACAGGTATAGCAATCAGCCCCAGCATTTT
j_gene: TRBJ1-5; d_gene: -; v_gene: TRBV28; abundance: few; CDR3aa: CASSQPTSGGKQPQHF; CDR3nt: TGTGCCAGCAGTCAGCCCACCTCGGGGGGAAAGCAGCCCCAGCATTTT
j_gene: TRBJ1-4; d_gene: TRBD1; v_gene: TRBV9; abundance: -; CDR3aa: CASSAGYGQAHEKLFF; CDR3nt: TGTGCCAGCAGCGCCGGATACGGACAGGCCCATGAAAAACTGTTTTTT
j_gene: TRBJ2-1; d_gene: TRBD2; v_gene: TRBV15; abundance: -; CDR3aa: CATSRDVTIAGAFF; CDR3nt: TGTGCCACCAGCAGAGATGTGACCATAGCGGGCGCGTTCTTC
j_gene: TRBJ2-3; d_gene: -; v_gene: TRBV7-9; abundance: -; CDR3aa: CASSGDVDWSLAPDPQYF; CDR3nt: TGTGCCAGCAGCGGAGATGTGGATTGGAGCCTAGCTCCAGATCCGCAGTATTTT
j_gene: TRBJ2-2; d_gene: TRBD2; v_gene: TRBV4-2; abundance: -; CDR3aa: CASSQDTSGRYPGELFF; CDR3nt: TGTGCCAGCAGCCAAGATACGAGCGGGAGGTATCCCGGGGAGCTGTTTTTT
j_gene: TRBJ2-2; d_gene: -; v_gene: TRBV9; abundance: -; CDR3aa: CASSAEGSIAGELFF; CDR3nt: TGTGCCAGCAGCGCCGAGGGATCGATCGCCGGGGAGCTGTTTTTT
j_gene: TRBJ2-7; d_gene: TRBD1; v_gene: TRBV19; abundance: -; CDR3aa: CASSIVNQGALDEQYF; CDR3nt: TGTGCCAGTAGTATAGTAAACCAGGGGGCGCTGGACGAGCAGTACTTC
j_gene: TRBJ2-1; d_gene: -; v_gene: TRBV6-5; abundance: -; CDR3aa: CASSYFERGEQFF; CDR3nt: TGTGCCAGCAGTTACTTCGAAAGGGGTGAGCAGTTCTTC
j_gene: TRBJ1-2; d_gene: TRBD1; v_gene: TRBV2; abundance: -; CDR3aa: CASSPSWDRGRDYGYTF; CDR3nt: TGTGCCAGCAGTCCTTCCTGGGACAGGGGGCGAGACTATGGCTACACCTTC
j_gene: TRBJ2-3; d_gene: TRBD1; v_gene: TRBV5-4; abundance: -; CDR3aa: CASSPQGADTQYF; CDR3nt: TGTGCCAGCAGCCCGCAGGGGGCAGATACGCAGTATTTT
j_gene: TRBJ2-1; d_gene: TRBD2; v_gene: TRBV5-1; abundance: -; CDR3aa: CASSLDRTSFNEQFF; CDR3nt: TGCGCCAGCAGCTTGGATAGGACTAGCTTCAATGAGCAGTTCTTC
j_gene: TRBJ2-7; d_gene: -; v_gene: TRBV7-8; abundance: -; CDR3aa: CASSLVRYEQYF; CDR3nt: TGTGCCAGCAGCTTAGTTCGCTACGAGCAGTACTTC
j_gene: TRBJ2-7; d_gene: TRBD1; v_gene: TRBV11-3; abundance: -; CDR3aa: CASSLEKQGGSYEQYF; CDR3nt: TGTGCCAGCAGCTTAGAGAAACAGGGGGGATCCTACGAGCAGTACTTC
j_gene: TRBJ1-4; d_gene: -; v_gene: TRBV7-8; abundance: -; CDR3aa: CASSDDRDLMSKLFF; CDR3nt: TGTGCCAGCAGCGACGACAGAGACCTAATGTCAAAACTGTTTTTT
j_gene: TRBJ2-5; d_gene: TRBD1; v_gene: TRBV5-1; abundance: -; CDR3aa: CASSHRGQQTQYF; CDR3nt: TGCGCCAGCAGCCACAGGGGGCAACAGACCCAGTACTTC
j_gene: TRBJ2-7; d_gene: TRBD2; v_gene: TRBV10-3; abundance: -; CDR3aa: CAISESKLAGGEQYF; CDR3nt: TGTGCCATCAGTGAGTCGAAACTAGCGGGAGGTGAGCAGTACTTC
j_gene: TRBJ2-7; d_gene: TRBD2; v_gene: TRBV7-9; abundance: once; CDR3aa: CASSLGLASGSYEQYF; CDR3nt: TGTGCCAGCAGCTTAGGGTTAGCTAGCGGGAGTTACGAGCAGTACTTC
j_gene: TRBJ1-1; d_gene: TRBD1; v_gene: TRBV6-5; abundance: -; CDR3aa: CASSYDSQGGSTEAFF; CDR3nt: TGTGCCAGCAGTTACGACTCACAGGGGGGTTCTACTGAAGCTTTCTTT
j_gene: TRBJ1-5; d_gene: -; v_gene: TRBV30; abundance: -; CDR3aa: CAWSGHSTIGQPQHF; CDR3nt: TGTGCCTGGAGTGGACATTCTACCATCGGCCAGCCCCAGCATTTT
j_gene: TRBJ2-7; d_gene: TRBD2; v_gene: TRBV7-2; abundance: -; CDR3aa: CASSLGTSGSIYEQYF; CDR3nt: TGTGCCAGCAGCTTAGGGACTAGCGGGAGTATCTACGAGCAGTACTTC
j_gene: TRBJ2-3; d_gene: TRBD2; v_gene: TRBV7-2; abundance: -; CDR3aa: CASSLAGLAGADTQYF; CDR3nt: TGTGCCAGCAGCTTAGCGGGACTAGCGGGAGCAGATACGCAGTATTTT
j_gene: TRBJ1-4; d_gene: -; v_gene: TRBV30; abundance: -; CDR3aa: CASSDGGEKLFF; CDR3nt: TGTGCCTCCTCGGACGGAGGGGAAAAACTGTTTTTT